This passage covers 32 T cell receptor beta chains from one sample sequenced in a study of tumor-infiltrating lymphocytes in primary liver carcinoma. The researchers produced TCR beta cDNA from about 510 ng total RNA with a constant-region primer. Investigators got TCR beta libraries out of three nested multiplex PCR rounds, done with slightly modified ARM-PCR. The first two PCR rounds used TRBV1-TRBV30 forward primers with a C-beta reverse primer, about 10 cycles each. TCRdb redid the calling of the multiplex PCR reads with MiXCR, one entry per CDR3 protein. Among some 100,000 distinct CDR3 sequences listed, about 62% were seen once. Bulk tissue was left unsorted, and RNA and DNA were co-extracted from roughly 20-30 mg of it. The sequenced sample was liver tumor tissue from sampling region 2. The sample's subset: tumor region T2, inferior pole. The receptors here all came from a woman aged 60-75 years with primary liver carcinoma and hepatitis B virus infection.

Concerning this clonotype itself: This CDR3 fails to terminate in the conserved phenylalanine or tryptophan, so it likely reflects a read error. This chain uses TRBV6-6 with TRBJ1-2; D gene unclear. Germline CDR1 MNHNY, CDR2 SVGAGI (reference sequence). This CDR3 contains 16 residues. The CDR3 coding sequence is TGTGCCAGAAGCTACCCCGGACGGAAAGCTAACTATAGCTACACCTTA. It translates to CARSYPGRKANYSYTL.

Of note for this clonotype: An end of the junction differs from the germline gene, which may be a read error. CDR3 DNA sequence: TGTGTCAGCAGTCGCTCGGGAGGCTACGAGCAGTACTTC. Translation gives CVSSRSGGYEQYF. This chain uses TRBV28 with TRBJ2-7; TRBD2 matches 7 bases. This CDR3 contains 13 residues. Looked up from germline, CDR1 is MDHEN and CDR2 is SYDVKM.

The DNA for the CDR3 is TGTGCCAGCAGTTACTCGAGGTCTGTGGGTCCATCGTACAATGAGCAGTTCTTC. Translated: CASSYSRSVGPSYNEQFF. The V gene is TRBV6-2 or TRBV6-3, the J gene TRBJ2-1, with D hard to call. The CDR3 is made up of 18 amino acids. Between the trimmed V and J ends, which lost 0 bases and 4 bases, there was a span of 19 bases. CDR1 MNHEY and CDR2 SVGEGT come from the germline V gene.

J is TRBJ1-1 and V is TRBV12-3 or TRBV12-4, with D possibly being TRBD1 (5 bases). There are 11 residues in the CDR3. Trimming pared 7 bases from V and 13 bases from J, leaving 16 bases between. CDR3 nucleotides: TGTGCCAGCAATCATGCAGGGAGGGTTTTCTTT. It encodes CASNHAGRVFF.

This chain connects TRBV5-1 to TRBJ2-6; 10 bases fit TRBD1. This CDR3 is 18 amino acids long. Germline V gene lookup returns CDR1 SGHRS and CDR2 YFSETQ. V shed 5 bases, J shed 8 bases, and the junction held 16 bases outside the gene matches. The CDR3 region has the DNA TGCGCCAGCAGAGACAGGGGGCGACCCTACTCGGGGACCAACGTCCTGACTTTC. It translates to CASRDRGRPYSGTNVLTF.

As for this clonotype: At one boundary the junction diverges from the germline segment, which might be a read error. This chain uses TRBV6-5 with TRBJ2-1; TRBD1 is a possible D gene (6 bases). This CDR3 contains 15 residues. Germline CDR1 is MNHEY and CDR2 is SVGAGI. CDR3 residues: CVSRGVTSNPNEQFF. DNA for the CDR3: TGTGTCAGCAGGGGAGTGACCTCCAACCCCAATGAGCAGTTCTTC.

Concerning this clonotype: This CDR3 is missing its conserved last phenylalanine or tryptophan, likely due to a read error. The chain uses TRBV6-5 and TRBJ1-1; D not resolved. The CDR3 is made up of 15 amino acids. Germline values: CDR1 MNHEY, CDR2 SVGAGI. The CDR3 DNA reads TGTACCAGCAGTTACGCGTTGGCGGGGAACAATGAAGCTTTCTAT. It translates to CTSSYALAGNNEAFY.

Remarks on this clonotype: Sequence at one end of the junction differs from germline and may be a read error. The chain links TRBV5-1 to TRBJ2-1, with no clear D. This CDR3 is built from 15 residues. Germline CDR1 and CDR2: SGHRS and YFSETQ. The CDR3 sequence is CASSLGVSSFNEQFF. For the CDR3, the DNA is TGCGCCAGCAGCTTGGGGGTAAGCTCCTTCAATGAGCAGTTCTTC.

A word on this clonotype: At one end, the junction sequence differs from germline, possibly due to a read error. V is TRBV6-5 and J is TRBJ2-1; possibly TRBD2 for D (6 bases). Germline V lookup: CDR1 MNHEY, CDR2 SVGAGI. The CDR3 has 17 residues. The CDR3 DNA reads TGTGCCAGCAACTACCTAGGCGGGGCAGGAGGCTACAATAAGCAGTTCTTC. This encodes CASNYLGGAGGYNKQFF.

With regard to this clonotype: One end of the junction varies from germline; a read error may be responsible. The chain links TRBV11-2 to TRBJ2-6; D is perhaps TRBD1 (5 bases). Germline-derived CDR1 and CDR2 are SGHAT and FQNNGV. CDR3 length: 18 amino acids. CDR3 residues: CASRLFPGPLGGANVLTF. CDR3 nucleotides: TGCGCCAGCAGGTTATTCCCAGGGCCCCTGGGGGGGGCCAACGTCCTGACTTTC.

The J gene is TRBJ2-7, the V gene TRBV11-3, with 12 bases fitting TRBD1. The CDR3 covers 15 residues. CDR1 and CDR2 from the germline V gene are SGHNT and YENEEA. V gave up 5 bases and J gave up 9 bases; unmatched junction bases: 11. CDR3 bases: TGTGCCAGCAGCCCAGGGACAGGGGGCAACAACGGGCAGTACTTC. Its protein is CASSPGTGGNNGQYF. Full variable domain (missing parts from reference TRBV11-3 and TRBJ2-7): EAGVVQSPRYKIIEKKQPVAFWCNPISGHNTLYWYLQNLGQGPELLIRYENEEAVDDSQLPKDRFSAERLKGVDSTLKIQPAELGDSAVYLCASSPGTGGNNGQYFGPGTRLTVT.

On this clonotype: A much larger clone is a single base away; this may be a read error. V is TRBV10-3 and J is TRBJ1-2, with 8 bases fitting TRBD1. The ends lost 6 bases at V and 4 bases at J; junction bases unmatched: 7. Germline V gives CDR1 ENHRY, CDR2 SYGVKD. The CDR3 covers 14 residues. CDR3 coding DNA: TGTGCCATCAGACCGACAGGGGTTAGCTATGGCTACACCTTC. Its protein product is CAIRPTGVSYGYTF.

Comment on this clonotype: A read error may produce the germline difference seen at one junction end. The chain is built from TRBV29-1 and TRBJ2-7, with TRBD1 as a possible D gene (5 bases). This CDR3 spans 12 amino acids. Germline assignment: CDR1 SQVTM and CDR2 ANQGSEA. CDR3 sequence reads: CSVASGSYVQYF. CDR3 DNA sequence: TGCAGCGTTGCGTCAGGGTCATACGTGCAGTACTTC.

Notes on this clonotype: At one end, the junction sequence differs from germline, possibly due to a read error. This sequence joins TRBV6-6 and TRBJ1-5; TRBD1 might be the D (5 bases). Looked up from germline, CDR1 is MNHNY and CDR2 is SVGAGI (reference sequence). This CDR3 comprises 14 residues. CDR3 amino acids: CASNYSFGGEPQHF. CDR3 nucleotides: TGCGCCAGCAATTACTCCTTTGGGGGAGAGCCCCAGCATTTT.

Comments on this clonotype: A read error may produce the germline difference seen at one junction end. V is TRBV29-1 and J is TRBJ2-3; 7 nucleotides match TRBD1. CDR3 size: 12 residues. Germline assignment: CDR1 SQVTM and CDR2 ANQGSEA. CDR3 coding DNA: TGCAGCCTGGGGGACAGCATAGATACGCAGTATTTT. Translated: CSLGDSIDTQYF.

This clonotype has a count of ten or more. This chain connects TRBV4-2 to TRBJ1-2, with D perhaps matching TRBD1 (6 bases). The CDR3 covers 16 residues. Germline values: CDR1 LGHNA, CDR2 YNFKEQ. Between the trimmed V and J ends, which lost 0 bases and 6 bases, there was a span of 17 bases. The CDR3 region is CASSQEQGNWLNGYTF. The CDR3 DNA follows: TGTGCCAGCAGCCAAGAACAGGGAAATTGGCTTAATGGCTACACCTTC.

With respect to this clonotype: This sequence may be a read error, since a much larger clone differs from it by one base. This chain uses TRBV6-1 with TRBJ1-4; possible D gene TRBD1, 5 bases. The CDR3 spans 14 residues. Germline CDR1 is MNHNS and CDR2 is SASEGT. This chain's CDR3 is CASSEWQTTEKLVF. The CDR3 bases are TGTGCCAGCAGTGAATGGCAGACGACAGAAAAACTGGTTTTT.

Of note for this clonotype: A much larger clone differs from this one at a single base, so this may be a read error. The DNA of the CDR3 is TGTGGCAGCAGCCAAGGGACTGCGCAGTACAATGAGCAGTTCTTC. The encoded protein is CGSSQGTAQYNEQFF. The V and J genes are TRBV14 and TRBJ2-1; D possibly corresponds to TRBD2 (6 bases). The germline CDR1 and CDR2 sequences are SGHDN and FVKESK. The CDR3 loop spans 15 amino acids.

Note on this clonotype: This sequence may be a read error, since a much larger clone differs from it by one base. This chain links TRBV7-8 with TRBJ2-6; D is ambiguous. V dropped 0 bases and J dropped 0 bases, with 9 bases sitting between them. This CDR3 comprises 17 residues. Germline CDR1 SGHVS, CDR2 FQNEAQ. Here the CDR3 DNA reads TGTGCCAGCAGCTTAGCGGCGTGGAACTCTGGGGCCAACGTCCTGACTTTC. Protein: CASSLAAWNSGANVLTF.

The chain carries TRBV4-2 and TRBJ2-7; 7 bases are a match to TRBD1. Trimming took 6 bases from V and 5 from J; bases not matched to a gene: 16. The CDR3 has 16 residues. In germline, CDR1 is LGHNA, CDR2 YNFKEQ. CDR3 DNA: TGTGCCAGCAGGAAAGAGCCCGTGACAGGGTTTAACGAGCAGTACTTC. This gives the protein CASRKEPVTGFNEQYF.

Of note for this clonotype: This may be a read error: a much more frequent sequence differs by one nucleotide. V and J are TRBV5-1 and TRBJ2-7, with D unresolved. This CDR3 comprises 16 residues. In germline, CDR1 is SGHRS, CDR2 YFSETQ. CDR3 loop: CASSSTLSTRSYEQHF. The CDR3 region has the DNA TGCGCCAGCAGCTCGACCCTTTCTACGCGCTCCTACGAGCAGCACTTC.

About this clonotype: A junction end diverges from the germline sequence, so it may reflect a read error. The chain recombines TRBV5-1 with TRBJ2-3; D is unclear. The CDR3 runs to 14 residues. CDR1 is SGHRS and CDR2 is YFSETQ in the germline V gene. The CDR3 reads CAISSSRGTDTQYF. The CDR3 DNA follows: TGCGCCATCAGCTCGTCTAGAGGCACAGATACGCAGTATTTT.

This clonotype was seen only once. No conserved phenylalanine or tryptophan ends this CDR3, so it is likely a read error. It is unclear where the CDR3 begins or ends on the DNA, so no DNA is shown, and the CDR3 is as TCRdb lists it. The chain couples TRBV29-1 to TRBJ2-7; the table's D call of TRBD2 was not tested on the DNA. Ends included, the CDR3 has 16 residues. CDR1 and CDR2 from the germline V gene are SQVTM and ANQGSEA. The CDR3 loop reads CSVAGLAGVSAYEQYS.

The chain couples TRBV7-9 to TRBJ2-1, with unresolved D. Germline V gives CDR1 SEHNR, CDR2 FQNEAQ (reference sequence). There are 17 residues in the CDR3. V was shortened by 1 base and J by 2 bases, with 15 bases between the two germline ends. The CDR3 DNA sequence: TGTGCCAGCAGCTTAGTTAGTGCTTTTAGGGCCTACAATGAGCAGTTCTTC. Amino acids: CASSLVSAFRAYNEQFF.

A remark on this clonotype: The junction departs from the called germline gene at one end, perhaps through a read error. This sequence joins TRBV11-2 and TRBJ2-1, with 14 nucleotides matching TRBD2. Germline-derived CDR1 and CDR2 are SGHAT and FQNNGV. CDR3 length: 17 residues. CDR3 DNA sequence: TGTTCCAGCAGCAGGAGACTAGCGGGAGGGCCGGGGGGTGAGCGGTTCTTC. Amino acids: CSSSRRLAGGPGGERFF.

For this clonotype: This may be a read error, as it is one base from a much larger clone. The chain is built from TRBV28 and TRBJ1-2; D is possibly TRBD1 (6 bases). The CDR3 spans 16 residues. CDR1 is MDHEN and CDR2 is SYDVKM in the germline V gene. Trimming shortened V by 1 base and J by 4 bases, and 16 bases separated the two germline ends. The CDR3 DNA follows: TGTGCCAGCAGTTTATCTTGGCCGGGGGGGGCCTATGGCTACACCTTC. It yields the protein CASSLSWPGGAYGYTF.

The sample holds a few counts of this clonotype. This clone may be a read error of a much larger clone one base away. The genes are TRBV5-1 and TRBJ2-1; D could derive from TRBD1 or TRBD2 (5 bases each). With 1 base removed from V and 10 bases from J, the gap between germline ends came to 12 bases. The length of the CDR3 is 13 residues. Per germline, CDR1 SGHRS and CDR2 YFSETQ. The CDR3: CASSLRGSGEQFF. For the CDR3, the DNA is TGCGCCAGCAGCTTGAGGGGTTCGGGAGAGCAGTTCTTC.

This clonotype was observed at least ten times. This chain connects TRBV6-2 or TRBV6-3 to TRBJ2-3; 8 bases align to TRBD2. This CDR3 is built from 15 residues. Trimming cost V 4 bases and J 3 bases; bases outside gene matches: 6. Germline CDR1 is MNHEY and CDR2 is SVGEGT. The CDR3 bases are TGTGCCAGCAGTTGGAGCGGGAGTATTACAGATACGCAGTATTTT. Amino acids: CASSWSGSITDTQYF.

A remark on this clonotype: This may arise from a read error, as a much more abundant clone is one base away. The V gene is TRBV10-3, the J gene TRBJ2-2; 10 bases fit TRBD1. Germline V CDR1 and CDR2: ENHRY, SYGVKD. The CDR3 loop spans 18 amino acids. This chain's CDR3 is CTISESWGQGINTGELFF. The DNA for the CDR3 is TGTACCATCAGTGAAAGTTGGGGACAGGGGATAAACACCGGGGAGCTGTTTTTT.

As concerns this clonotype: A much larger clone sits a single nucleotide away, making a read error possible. The DNA for the CDR3 is TGTGTCAGCAGCTCCAGAGACGGGAATCAGCCCCAGCATTTT. It is translated as CVSSSRDGNQPQHF. V gene TRBV7-8 combines with J gene TRBJ1-5; no firm D call. The CDR3 loop spans 14 amino acids. The germline gives CDR1 SGHVS, CDR2 FQNEAQ.

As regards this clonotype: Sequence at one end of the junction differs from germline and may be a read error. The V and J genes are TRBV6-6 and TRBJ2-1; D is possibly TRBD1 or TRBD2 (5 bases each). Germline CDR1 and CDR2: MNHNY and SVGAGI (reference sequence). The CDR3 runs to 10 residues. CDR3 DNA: TGTACCAGCATGGGGGATGAGCAGTTCTTC. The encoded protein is CTSMGDEQFF.

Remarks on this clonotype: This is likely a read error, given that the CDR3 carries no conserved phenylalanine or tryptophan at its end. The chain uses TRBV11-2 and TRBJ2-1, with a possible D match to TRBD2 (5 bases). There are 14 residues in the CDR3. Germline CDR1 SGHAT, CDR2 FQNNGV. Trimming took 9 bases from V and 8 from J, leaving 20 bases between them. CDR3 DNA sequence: TGTGCCAGTAGCCCTGAGGGCAGTTCCGATGAGCAGTTCTAC. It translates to CASSPEGSSDEQFY.